One sample yielded the 26 T cell receptor beta chains listed below, sequenced in a study of OX40 agonist ivuxolimab in advanced cancers. The data were produced by immunoSEQ multiplex PCR, yet TCRdb's version contains in-frame clones alone and is incomplete. The data show some 74,000 clones, roughly 94% seen once. The starting material was CD4+ or CD8+ T cells sorted from blood, obtained in a trial of the OX40 agonist ivuxolimab. Receptors originate from an adult with an advanced solid tumor such as melanoma, head and neck, liver or kidney cancer.

This clone showed up just once. One junction end does not reproduce the germline sequence, and a read error may be involved. This rearrangement joins TRBV2 to TRBJ1-1, with 10 bases matching TRBD1. CDR3 length: 15 amino acids. Germline CDR1 reads SNHLY; CDR2 reads FYNNEI. CDR3 bases: TGTGCCAGCACCACCGAGGACAGGGGGAACAGTGAAGCTTTCTTT. It yields the protein CASTTEDRGNSEAFF.

J is TRBJ2-1 and V is TRBV30, with D uncertain. The CDR3 runs to 11 residues. Germline lookup yields CDR1 GTSNPN and CDR2 SVGIG (reference sequence). Trimming stripped 3 bases from V and 5 bases from J, with 5 bases between. The CDR3 DNA reads as TGTGCCTGGAGGCGGCACAATGAGCAGTTCTTC. Translated: CAWRRHNEQFF.

V and J are TRBV15 and TRBJ1-1; 7 nucleotides agree with TRBD1. This CDR3 has 14 amino acids. Germline values: CDR1 LNHNV, CDR2 YYDKDF (reference sequence). Trimming removed 0 bases from V and 7 bases from J; junction bases left unmatched: 5. CDR3 in DNA: TGTGCCACCAGCAGAGAGCCGGGACAGCTTGAAGCTTTCTTT. It is translated as CATSREPGQLEAFF.

In its sample, this clone was seen once. As DNA, the CDR3 is TGTGCCAGCAGTTTGCTAGCGGGTAACACAGATACGCAGTATTTT. Residues: CASSLLAGNTDTQYF. The chain employs TRBV28 and TRBJ2-3; TRBD2 agrees at 8 bases. CDR1 MDHEN and CDR2 SYDVKM come from the germline V gene. Trimming removed 3 bases from V and 2 bases from J; junction bases left unmatched: 4. The CDR3 consists of 15 residues.

In the case of this clone: Distinct nucleotide sequences in the sample also encode this CDR3. The V and J genes are TRBV7-9 and TRBJ1-3; D ambiguous. V lost 5 bases, J lost 4 bases, and 9 bases lay in between. Germline V gene lookup returns CDR1 SEHNR and CDR2 FQNEAQ (reference sequence). The length of the CDR3 is 13 residues. Here the CDR3 reads CASSPQGGNTIYF. DNA for the CDR3: TGTGCCAGCAGCCCCCAAGGGGGAAACACCATATATTTT.

This clone has more than one count but fewer than ten. The gene calls are TRBV27 and TRBJ2-5; TRBD2 might be the D (6 bases). Per the germline V gene, CDR1 is MNHEY and CDR2 is SMNVEV (reference sequence). This CDR3 contains 17 residues. V was pared by 5 bases and J by 5 bases, with 24 bases between. CDR3 sequence (DNA): TGTGCCAGCAGTACTATACCGGGAGCCATATTGGAGGAGACCCAGTACTTC. This gives the protein CASSTIPGAILEETQYF.

This chain uses TRBV5-1 with TRBJ2-7; possible D gene TRBD1, 6 bases. CDR3 length: 15 amino acids. Looked up from germline, CDR1 is SGHRS and CDR2 is YFSETQ. Trimming took 6 bases from V and 4 from J, leaving 20 bases between them. CDR3 loop: CASNPLDRLAYEQYF. DNA for the CDR3: TGCGCCAGCAACCCACTCGACAGGCTAGCTTACGAGCAGTACTTC.

This chain uses TRBV7-9 with TRBJ1-2, with no clear D. This CDR3 has 15 amino acids. Deletions cut 5 bases from V and 4 bases from J, with 17 bases between. Germline loops: CDR1 SEHNR, CDR2 FQNEAQ (reference sequence). The CDR3 nucleotides are TGTGCCAGCAGCGAGGGAAGTAGCGGAGGCTATGGCTACACCTTC. Its protein is CASSEGSSGGYGYTF.

V is TRBV10-3 and J is TRBJ1-1; 7 positions agree with TRBD1. V lost 2 bases to trimming and J lost 0 bases; unmatched junction nucleotides: 9. Per germline, CDR1 ENHRY and CDR2 SYGVKD. This CDR3 is 17 amino acids long. CDR3 in DNA: TGTGCCATCAGTGAGCCACAAAAGACAGGGCTGAACACTGAAGCTTTCTTT. Its translation: CAISEPQKTGLNTEAFF.

This clone was seen a single time. The rearrangement joins TRBV4-1 to TRBJ2-5; a possible D gene is TRBD2 (6 bases). Germline CDR1 MGHRA, CDR2 YSYEKL. CDR3 size: 14 residues. Between the trimmed V and J ends, which lost 1 base and 5 bases, there was a span of 11 bases. CDR3 in amino acids: CASSQGSAGETQYF. DNA of the CDR3: TGCGCCAGCAGCCAAGGTTCGGCGGGGGAGACCCAGTACTTC.

A single count supports this clone. The chain has TRBV27 and TRBJ2-7, with 7 bases identical to TRBD2. Germline V gene lookup returns CDR1 MNHEY and CDR2 SMNVEV (reference sequence). The V segment lost 3 bases and the J segment 5 bases; nucleotides outside the gene matches: 4. The CDR3 extends over 13 amino acids. The CDR3 nucleotides read TGTGCCAGCAGTTTTACTAGCGTCAACGAGCAGTACTTC. As protein: CASSFTSVNEQYF.

The chain joins TRBV4-3 to TRBJ2-7, with TRBD2 matching over 7 bases. CDR3 size: 17 residues. The junction had 10 bases not matched to a gene; V was cut back by 0 bases and J by 2 bases. Germline values: CDR1 LGHNA, CDR2 YSLEER. This CDR3 reads CASSQDIGLGVTYEQYF. In DNA form, the CDR3 reads TGCGCCAGCAGCCAAGATATAGGACTAGGTGTAACCTACGAGCAGTACTTC.

The V call is TRBV5-1, the J call TRBJ1-4; no definite D call. The CDR3 is 16 residues long. V was pared by 4 bases and J by 5 bases, with 18 bases between. Germline V gene lookup returns CDR1 SGHRS and CDR2 YFSETQ. The DNA for the CDR3 is TGCGCCAGCAGCGTATACCCCGAAAGGGCAAATGAAAAACTGTTTTTT. Its protein is CASSVYPERANEKLFF.

This clone was found once. The J gene is TRBJ1-1, the V gene TRBV7-9; the D is unclear. CDR3 length equals 17 residues. Between the trimmed V and J ends, which lost 4 bases and 2 bases, there was a span of 20 bases. Germline CDR1 and CDR2: SEHNR and FQNEAQ (reference sequence). The CDR3, as DNA: TGTGCCAGCAGCTCTAGGGCCCTTGCCGGCCGAAACACTGAAGCTTTCTTT. Translation: CASSSRALAGRNTEAFF. The full variable domain, with the rest looked up from reference TRBV7-9 and TRBJ1-1, is DTGVSQNPRHKITKRGQNVTFRCDPISEHNRLYWYRQTLGQGPEFLTYFQNEAQLEKSRLLSDRFSAERPKGSFSTLEIQRTEQGDSAMYLCASSSRALAGRNTEAFFGQGTRLTVV.

The chain couples TRBV5-1 to TRBJ1-2; no clear D. The CDR3 runs 13 residues. Trimming stripped 0 bases from V and 4 bases from J, with 7 bases between. Germline V CDR1 and CDR2: SGHRS, YFSETQ. For the CDR3, the DNA is TGCGCCAGCAGCTTGGAACAGAGCTATGGCTACACCTTC. It is translated as CASSLEQSYGYTF.

V gene TRBV6-5 combines with J gene TRBJ2-7, with 7 bases matching TRBD1. CDR1 and CDR2 (germline): MNHEY, SVGAGI. Trimming took 5 bases from V and 4 from J; bases not matched to a gene: 11. The CDR3 has 15 amino acids. This chain's CDR3 is CASSTDREYQYEQYF. For the CDR3, the DNA is TGTGCCAGCAGTACCGACAGGGAGTATCAGTACGAGCAGTACTTC.

This rearrangement joins TRBV2 to TRBJ1-2, with TRBD1 identical over 8 bases. CDR1 is SNHLY and CDR2 is FYNNEI in the germline V gene. The trim removed 9 bases at V and 3 bases at J, leaving 3 bases unmatched. This CDR3 has 12 residues. The CDR3 region is CASDRGYYGYTF. The CDR3 region has the DNA TGTGCCAGTGACAGGGGCTACTATGGCTACACCTTC.

The chain recombines TRBV7-2 with TRBJ1-5; TRBD1 matches at 9 bases. The V segment lost 5 bases and the J segment 2 bases; nucleotides outside the gene matches: 4. Germline V gene sequence: CDR1 SGHTA, CDR2 FQGNSA. There are 15 residues in the CDR3. The CDR3 loop reads CASSTRTGGNQPQHF. The CDR3, as DNA: TGTGCCAGCAGCACTCGGACAGGGGGCAATCAGCCCCAGCATTTT.

This chain connects TRBV5-1 to TRBJ2-7; 7 nucleotides align to TRBD1. Germline values: CDR1 SGHRS, CDR2 YFSETQ. The V and J ends lost 2 bases and 2 bases, in that order; junction bases with no gene match: 1. The length of the CDR3 is 13 residues. Here the CDR3 DNA reads TGCGCCAGCAGCTTCGACAGGGCCTACGAGCAGTACTTC. It encodes CASSFDRAYEQYF. The whole variable domain, filled in from reference TRBV5-1 and TRBJ2-7, reads KAGVTQTPRYLIKTRGQQVTLSCSPISGHRSVSWYQQTPGQGLQFLFEYFSETQRNKGNFPGRFSGRQFSNSRSEMNVSTLELGDSALYLCASSFDRAYEQYFGPGTRLTVT.

V is TRBV27 and J is TRBJ2-1, with 9 bases identical to TRBD2. Losses at the gene ends were 6 bases for V and 3 bases for J; bases not matched to a gene: 3. CDR1 is MNHEY and CDR2 is SMNVEV in the germline V gene (reference sequence). The CDR3 is made up of 14 amino acids. For the CDR3, the DNA is TGTGCCAGCAGCCTAGCGGGGAACTACAATGAGCAGTTCTTC. This encodes CASSLAGNYNEQFF.

This rearrangement joins TRBV7-2 to TRBJ2-2, with D perhaps TRBD2 (7 bases). The CDR3 extends over 18 amino acids. The V end was cut by 2 bases, the J end by 3 bases, with 19 bases between. Looked up from germline, CDR1 is SGHTA and CDR2 is FQGNSA. CDR3 residues: CASSLFPWEGDDTGELFF. CDR3 in DNA: TGTGCCAGCAGCTTATTTCCCTGGGAGGGGGATGACACCGGGGAGCTGTTTTTT.

The gene calls are TRBV6-4 and TRBJ1-2; 8 bases are shared with TRBD1. With 3 bases clipped from V and 4 bases from J, the junction kept 4 bases outside the gene matches. The germline V gene encodes CDR1 MRHNA and CDR2 SNTAGT. This CDR3 is built from 14 residues. The CDR3 here is CASSEHGTGYGYTF. The DNA of the CDR3 is TGTGCCAGCAGTGAGCATGGGACAGGCTATGGCTACACCTTC.

The rearrangement uses TRBV11-1 and TRBJ2-7; TRBD2 aligns across 8 bases. After removal of 4 bases from V and 6 bases from J, the junction contained 8 bases not matched to a gene. Germline CDR1 SGHAT, CDR2 FQDESV (reference sequence). CDR3 length: 14 amino acids. CDR3 protein: CASSSHRTSSEQYF. CDR3 DNA: TGTGCCAGCAGCTCCCACAGGACTAGCAGCGAGCAGTACTTC.

This clone is a singleton in its sample. The rearrangement joins TRBV19 to TRBJ2-5; possibly TRBD2 for D (5 bases). CDR3 length equals 16 residues. Trimming removed 5 bases at V and 0 bases at J, with 16 bases between. Germline CDR1 reads LNHDA; CDR2 reads SQIVND (reference sequence). The CDR3 region has the DNA TGTGCCAGTAGTGGGAATATGTGGGAGAACCAAGAGACCCAGTACTTC. Translating it yields CASSGNMWENQETQYF. Filled out from reference TRBV19 and TRBJ2-5, the complete variable domain reads DGGITQSPKYLFRKEGQNVTLSCEQNLNHDAMYWYRQDPGQGLRLIYYSQIVNDFQKGDIAEGYSVSREKKESFPLTVTSAQKNPTAFYLCASSGNMWENQETQYFGPGTRLLVL.

In the case of this clone: Other DNA sequences from this sample encode an identical CDR3 as well. The rearrangement joins TRBV7-9 to TRBJ2-1, with D unclear. Germline V gives CDR1 SEHNR, CDR2 FQNEAQ (reference sequence). CDR3 size: 12 residues. The V end was cut by 1 base, the J end by 3 bases, with 1 base between. DNA of the CDR3: TGTGCCAGCAGCTTAGACTACAATGAGCAGTTCTTC. Translation gives CASSLDYNEQFF.

The rearrangement uses TRBV6-6 and TRBJ2-7; D unresolved. Germline V CDR1 and CDR2: MNHNY, SVGAGI (reference sequence). Trimming cost V 2 bases and J 4 bases, with 12 bases left between them. The CDR3 covers 14 residues. The CDR3 reads CASSYESETYEQYF. The DNA for the CDR3 is TGTGCCAGCAGTTACGAGTCAGAAACTTACGAGCAGTACTTC.